These 7 T cell receptor beta chains share one sample of origin, sequenced in a study of shared clonotypes between healthy human individuals. Generated by immunoSEQ multiplex PCR, the TCRdb table keeps only in-frame clones and is missing some. The table has approximately 640,000 clones, around 91% seen once. Sequences were obtained from memory CD8+ T cells from PBMCs. Regarding subset: CD45RO+ cells pooled with CCR7-negative TemRA cells. Source of these receptors: a man aged 18 to 29 in good health. Some clones in this sample may be carry-over from other donors' samples.

This clone was observed a single time. The rearrangement uses TRBV10-3 and TRBJ2-5; 7 bases are shared with TRBD2. CDR1 and CDR2 (germline): ENHRY, SYGVKD. The CDR3 spans 13 residues. After removal of 10 bases from V and 1 base from J, the junction contained 6 bases not matched to a gene. The CDR3 sequence is CANRGVSQETQYF. For the CDR3, the DNA is TGTGCCAACCGGGGGGTAAGCCAAGAGACCCAGTACTTC.

This clone was seen once. J is TRBJ2-2 and V is TRBV5-6; TRBD1 matches 7 bases. The CDR3 is 14 amino acids. The V segment lost 5 bases and the J segment 6 bases; nucleotides outside the gene matches: 7. Germline values: CDR1 SGHDT, CDR2 YYEEEE. The CDR3 DNA reads TGTGCCAGCAGACTGCAGGGGGTCCCCGGGGAGCTGTTTTTT. Translation gives CASRLQGVPGELFF. The full variable domain, its missing parts supplied by reference TRBV5-6 and TRBJ2-2, is DAGVTQSPTHLIKTRGQQVTLRCSPKSGHDTVSWYQQALGQGPQFIFQYYEEEERQRGNFPDRFSGHQFPNYSSELNVNALLLGDSALYLCASRLQGVPGELFFGEGSRLTVL.

The chain joins TRBV10-3 to TRBJ2-6, with D maybe TRBD2 (6 bases). V lost 8 bases and J lost 3, with 17 bases in between. The germline CDR1 and CDR2 sequences are ENHRY and SYGVKD. The length of the CDR3 is 16 residues. CDR3: CAIFPGEPFGANVLTF. DNA of the CDR3: TGTGCCATCTTTCCGGGAGAGCCTTTTGGGGCCAACGTCCTGACTTTC.

This chain connects TRBV27 to TRBJ2-7, with D tentatively TRBD1 (6 bases). The CDR3 is 14 amino acids. V was shortened by 9 bases and J by 3 bases, with 18 bases between the two germline ends. Germline V lookup: CDR1 MNHEY, CDR2 SMNVEV (reference sequence). The CDR3 loop is CARTEGDKNYEQYF. The CDR3 nucleotides are TGTGCCAGGACAGAAGGGGACAAAAACTACGAGCAGTACTTC.

The rearrangement joins TRBV28 to TRBJ1-1, with D unclear. CDR1 is MDHEN and CDR2 is SYDVKM in the germline V gene. With 3 bases removed from V and 5 bases from J, the gap between germline ends came to 10 bases. This CDR3 has 13 amino acids. CDR3 sequence: CASSFRSTTEAFF. The CDR3 DNA sequence: TGTGCCAGCAGTTTTCGCAGTACGACTGAAGCTTTCTTT. Combining the CDR3 with reference TRBV28 and TRBJ1-1 gives the whole variable domain DVKVTQSSRYLVKRTGEKVFLECVQDMDHENMFWYRQDPGLGLRLIYFSYDVKMKEKGDIPEGYSVSREKKERFSLILESASTNQTSMYLCASSFRSTTEAFFGQGTRLTVV.

The chain uses TRBV10-3 and TRBJ1-5, with D perhaps TRBD1 (6 bases). Germline CDR1 is ENHRY and CDR2 is SYGVKD. The CDR3 sequence is 15 residues long. The V and J ends lost 0 bases and 2 bases respectively, with 8 bases between them. The CDR3: CAISESDRRNQPQHF. The CDR3 coding sequence is TGTGCCATCAGTGAGTCTGACAGGCGCAATCAGCCCCAGCATTTT.

This clone was observed a single time. The rearrangement uses TRBV5-5 and TRBJ2-5; D may correspond to TRBD1 or TRBD2 (5 bases each). Trimming cost V 3 bases and J 5 bases, with 14 bases left between them. The CDR3 consists of 14 residues. Germline V gene sequence: CDR1 SGHKS, CDR2 YYEKEE (reference sequence). The CDR3 is CASSYPSGRETQYF. The CDR3 DNA sequence: TGTGCCAGCAGCTACCCCTCGGGGCGGGAGACCCAGTACTTC.